This T cell receptor beta chain was found in a study of blood T cell repertoires in COVID-19. Sequencing was performed with immunoSEQ multiplex PCR; in TCRdb, only in-frame clones are kept and a portion is missing. This table holds hundreds of thousands of clones, about 90% found once. Trimming shortened V by 3 bases and J by 5 bases, and 8 bases separated the two germline ends. CDR3 size: 13 residues. Germline V gene data show CDR1 as SGHRS and CDR2 as YFSETQ. The chain carries TRBV5-1 and TRBJ2-2; tentatively, D is TRBD2 (6 bases). The specimen was peripheral blood. The receptor was derived from a man aged 18 to 35 with COVID-19, enrolled during active disease. The CDR3 loop is CASSWGETGELFF. DNA of the CDR3: TGCGCCAGCAGCTGGGGGGAAACCGGGGAGCTGTTTTTT.